A single sample gave rise to the 18 T cell receptor beta chains below, sequenced in a study of CD8 T cells in Susac syndrome. After extraction with the RNeasy kit, roughly 0.45 to 1 ug of the RNA was reverse transcribed using random hexamers. TCRdb passed the immunoSEQ multiplex PCR reads through MiXCR, listing each CDR3 protein once. The sample shows approximately 270,000 distinct CDR3 sequences, approximately 92% of them seen only once. The sequenced sample consisted of CD4+ T cells from PBMCs. Source of these receptors: a human donor with multiple sclerosis.

This clonotype was detected only once. The chain joins TRBV19 to TRBJ1-2, with no clear D. The CDR3 is 16 residues long. The germline V gene encodes CDR1 LNHDA and CDR2 SQIVND (reference sequence). The V and J ends lost 3 bases and 3 bases respectively, with 17 bases between them. The CDR3 region is CASSMGFPGLDYGYTF. The DNA of the CDR3 is TGTGCCAGTAGTATGGGGTTCCCGGGTCTGGACTATGGCTACACCTTC.

The chain combines TRBV20-1 with TRBJ1-1; unclear D gene. Trimming shortened V by 0 bases and J by 5 bases, and 19 bases separated the two germline ends. The CDR3 spans 16 residues. CDR1 DFQATT and CDR2 SNEGSKA come from the germline V gene (reference sequence). This chain's CDR3 is CSARDPEFGGRTEAFF. The CDR3, as DNA: TGCAGTGCTAGAGACCCCGAGTTTGGAGGAAGGACTGAAGCTTTCTTT.

The gene calls are TRBV29-1 and TRBJ1-4, with D perhaps matching TRBD1 (6 bases). The CDR3 contains 13 residues. Germline V lookup: CDR1 SQVTM, CDR2 ANQGSEA. Between the trimmed V and J ends, which lost 7 bases and 6 bases, there was a span of 15 bases. DNA of the CDR3: TGCAGCGCGCCCTGGACAGTATATGAAAAACTGTTTTTT. This sequence encodes CSAPWTVYEKLFF.

The chain carries TRBV7-2 and TRBJ1-2; a possible D gene is TRBD1 (5 bases). The CDR3 is 14 residues long. Trimming took 2 bases from V and 7 from J, leaving 14 bases between them. Germline values: CDR1 SGHTA, CDR2 FQGNSA. The CDR3 DNA is TGTGCCAGCAGCTTATCGGGCAGGGACCGTGGCTACACCTTC. It codes for CASSLSGRDRGYTF.

The chain employs TRBV9 and TRBJ1-1; D is ambiguous. The CDR3 contains 13 residues. V lost 0 bases and J lost 6, with 9 bases in between. The germline V gene encodes CDR1 SGDLS and CDR2 YYNGEE. The CDR3 reads CASSVGWTSEAFF. The CDR3 coding sequence is TGTGCCAGCAGCGTAGGTTGGACCTCTGAAGCTTTCTTT.

J is TRBJ1-3 and V is TRBV10-3; 7 nucleotides agree with TRBD1. The CDR3 covers 16 residues. CDR1 and CDR2 from the germline V gene are ENHRY and SYGVKD. V lost 7 bases and J lost 0; bases outside the gene matches: 9. CDR3 sequence: CAITRQGFTSGNTIYF. In DNA form, the CDR3 reads TGTGCCATCACCCGACAGGGTTTTACCTCTGGAAACACCATATATTTT.

The count of this clonotype is one. The chain joins TRBV28 to TRBJ1-1; no reliable D call. This CDR3 is 13 amino acids long. Trimming pared 3 bases from V and 10 bases from J, leaving 15 bases between. Germline CDR1 reads MDHEN; CDR2 reads SYDVKM. The CDR3 bases are TGTGCCAGCAGTTTTAACTATCGCCGATCAGCTTTCTTT. As protein: CASSFNYRRSAFF. Complete variable domain (other parts from reference TRBV28 and TRBJ1-1): DVKVTQSSRYLVKRTGEKVFLECVQDMDHENMFWYRQDPGLGLRLIYFSYDVKMKEKGDIPEGYSVSREKKERFSLILESASTNQTSMYLCASSFNYRRSAFFGQGTRLTVV.

The CDR3 loop is CASSQLRGEGYGYTF. The CDR3 coding sequence is TGTGCCAGCAGCCAACTAAGAGGGGAAGGCTATGGCTACACCTTC. The J gene is TRBJ1-2, the V gene TRBV4-2, with a possible D match to TRBD1 (5 bases). Germline V gene data show CDR1 as LGHNA and CDR2 as YNFKEQ. The CDR3 is made up of 15 amino acids. The V end lost 2 bases, the J end lost 4 bases, and 14 bases lay between the germline ends.

This clonotype was seen just once. The chain combines TRBV9 with TRBJ2-2; possible D gene TRBD2, 6 bases. Trimming took off 2 bases at V and 8 bases at J, with 16 bases between the two ends. The CDR3 spans 15 residues. The germline CDR1 and CDR2 sequences are SGDLS and YYNGEE. The CDR3 sequence is CASSVRDFQLGELFF. DNA of the CDR3: TGTGCCAGCAGCGTCCGGGACTTCCAGCTTGGGGAGCTGTTTTTT.

V usage is TRBV5-1 and J usage is TRBJ2-5, with TRBD1 identical over 10 bases. Trimming took 5 bases from V and 5 from J; bases not matched to a gene: 6. This CDR3 has 14 amino acids. Germline assignment: CDR1 SGHRS and CDR2 YFSETQ. The CDR3 DNA follows: TGCGCCAGCAGTACGACAGGGGGCGTGGAGACCCAGTACTTC. This encodes CASSTTGGVETQYF.

The J gene is TRBJ2-5, the V gene TRBV5-6; D gene ambiguous. The germline V gene has CDR1 SGHDT and CDR2 YYEEEE. The CDR3 covers 12 residues. Trimming left V 2 bases short and J 9 bases short, with 11 bases between. The CDR3, as DNA: TGTGCCAGCAGCTTCTCCCTAGGGCCCCAGTACTTC. Protein sequence: CASSFSLGPQYF.

The chain has TRBV7-9 and TRBJ2-3; 8 bases line up with TRBD2. There are 16 residues in the CDR3. CDR1 is SEHNR and CDR2 is FQNEAQ in the germline V gene (reference sequence). J lost 4 bases, V lost 5 bases, and 11 bases had no gene match. The CDR3 DNA reads as TGTGCCAGCAGCCCACCGGGGACTAGTGGGGCAGATACGCAGTATTTT. Translating gives CASSPPGTSGADTQYF.

The chain carries TRBV7-2 and TRBJ2-1, with 9 bases that match TRBD2. This CDR3 has 15 amino acids. V was pared by 1 base and J by 10 bases, with 8 bases of the junction left unmatched. Germline CDR1 is SGHTA and CDR2 is FQGNSA. CDR3 bases: TGTGCCAGCAGCTTAGAGAGTAGCGGGGGAAAGGAGCAGTTCTTC. As protein: CASSLESSGGKEQFF.

The J gene is TRBJ2-3, the V gene TRBV20-1; 7 positions match TRBD1. The germline gives CDR1 DFQATT, CDR2 SNEGSKA (reference sequence). This CDR3 has 13 residues. Trimming cost V 6 bases and J 2 bases; bases outside gene matches: 5. The CDR3 reads CSADREFTDTQYF. CDR3 DNA: TGCAGTGCCGACAGGGAATTCACAGATACGCAGTATTTT.

The chain links TRBV24-1 to TRBJ2-2, with a weak D call TRBD2 (5 bases). V lost 6 bases and J 6 bases, leaving 7 bases between the germline ends. Looked up from germline, CDR1 is KGHDR and CDR2 is SFDVKD. This CDR3 is 12 amino acids long. CDR3 amino acids: CATSRGPGELFF. The CDR3 DNA sequence: TGTGCCACCAGTCGAGGGCCCGGGGAGCTGTTTTTT.

The chain links TRBV7-6 to TRBJ2-5, with 9 bases lining up with TRBD1. CDR1 is SGHVS, CDR2 FNYEAQ, per germline. The CDR3 has 16 amino acids. V gave up 5 bases and J gave up 5 bases; unmatched junction bases: 12. CDR3 bases: TGTGCCAGCAGCGCACCATACAGGGGGCAGGGGGAGACCCAGTACTTC. This sequence encodes CASSAPYRGQGETQYF.

The rearrangement uses TRBV5-1 and TRBJ2-7; D is perhaps TRBD2 (6 bases). Germline V gene sequence: CDR1 SGHRS, CDR2 YFSETQ. This CDR3 is built from 17 residues. V was shortened by 0 bases and J by 4 bases, with 20 bases between the two germline ends. The CDR3 sequence: CASSLGLPARGIYEQYF. For the CDR3, the DNA is TGCGCCAGCAGCTTGGGTTTGCCCGCTCGGGGGATTTACGAGCAGTACTTC.

This chain connects TRBV4-1 to TRBJ2-3; D is undetermined. CDR1 MGHRA and CDR2 YSYEKL come from the germline V gene. The V end lost 3 bases, the J end lost 2 bases, and 3 bases lay between the germline ends. The CDR3 sequence is 12 residues long. The CDR3 sequence: CASSQHTDTQYF. The CDR3 bases are TGCGCCAGCAGCCAGCACACAGATACGCAGTATTTT.